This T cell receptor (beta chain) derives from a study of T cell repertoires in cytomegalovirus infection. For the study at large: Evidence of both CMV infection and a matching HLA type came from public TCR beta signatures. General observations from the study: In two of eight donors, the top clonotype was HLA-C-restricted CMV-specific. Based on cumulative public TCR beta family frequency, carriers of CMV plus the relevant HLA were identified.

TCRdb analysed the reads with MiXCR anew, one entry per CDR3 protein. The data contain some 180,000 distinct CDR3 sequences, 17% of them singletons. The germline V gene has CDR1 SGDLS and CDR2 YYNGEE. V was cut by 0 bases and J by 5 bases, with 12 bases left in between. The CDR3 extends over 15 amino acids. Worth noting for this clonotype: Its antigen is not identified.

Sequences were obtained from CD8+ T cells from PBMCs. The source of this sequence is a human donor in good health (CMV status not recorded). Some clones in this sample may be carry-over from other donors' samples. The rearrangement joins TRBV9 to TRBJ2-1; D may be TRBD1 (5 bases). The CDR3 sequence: CASSVGKGANNEQFF. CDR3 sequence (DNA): TGTGCCAGCAGCGTAGGTAAAGGGGCTAACAATGAGCAGTTCTTC.